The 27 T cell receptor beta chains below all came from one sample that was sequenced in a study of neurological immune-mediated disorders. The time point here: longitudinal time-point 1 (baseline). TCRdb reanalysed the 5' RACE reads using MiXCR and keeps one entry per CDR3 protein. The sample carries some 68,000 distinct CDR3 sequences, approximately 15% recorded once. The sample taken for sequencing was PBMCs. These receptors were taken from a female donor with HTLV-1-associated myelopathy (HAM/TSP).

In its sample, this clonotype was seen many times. The CDR3 here is CASSLQGLAKNIQYF. In DNA form, the CDR3 reads TGTGCCAGCAGCTTGCAGGGGTTAGCCAAAAACATTCAGTACTTC. The chain combines TRBV5-6 with TRBJ2-4; weak D call: TRBD1 (6 bases). Germline CDR1 SGHDT, CDR2 YYEEEE. V lost 1 base and J 0 bases, leaving 8 bases between the germline ends. The CDR3 runs 15 residues.

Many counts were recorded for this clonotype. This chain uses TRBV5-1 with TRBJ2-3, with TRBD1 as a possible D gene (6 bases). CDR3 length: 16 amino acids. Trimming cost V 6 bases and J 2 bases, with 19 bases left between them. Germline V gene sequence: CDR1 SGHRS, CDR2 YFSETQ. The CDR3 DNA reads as TGCGCCAGCATTGTGGGGCCAGGGGCTATCACAGATACGCAGTATTTT. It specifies CASIVGPGAITDTQYF.

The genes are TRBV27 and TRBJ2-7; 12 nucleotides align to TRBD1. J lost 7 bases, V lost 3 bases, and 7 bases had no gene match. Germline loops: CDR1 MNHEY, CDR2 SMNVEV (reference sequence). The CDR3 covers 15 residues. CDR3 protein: CASSFWDRGRGEQYF. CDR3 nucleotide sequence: TGTGCCAGCAGTTTCTGGGACAGGGGGCGCGGTGAGCAGTACTTC.

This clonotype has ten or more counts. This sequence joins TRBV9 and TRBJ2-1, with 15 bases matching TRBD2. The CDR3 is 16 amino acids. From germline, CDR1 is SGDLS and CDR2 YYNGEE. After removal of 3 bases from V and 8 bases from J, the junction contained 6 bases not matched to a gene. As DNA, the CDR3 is TGTGCCAGCAGCGGACGGACTAGCGGGGGGGCATATGAGCAGTTCTTC. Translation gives CASSGRTSGGAYEQFF. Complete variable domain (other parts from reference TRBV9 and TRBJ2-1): DSGVTQTPKHLITATGQRVTLRCSPRSGDLSVYWYQQSLDQGLQFLIQYYNGEERAKGNILERFSAQQFPDLHSELNLSSLELGDSALYFCASSGRTSGGAYEQFFGPGTRLTVL.

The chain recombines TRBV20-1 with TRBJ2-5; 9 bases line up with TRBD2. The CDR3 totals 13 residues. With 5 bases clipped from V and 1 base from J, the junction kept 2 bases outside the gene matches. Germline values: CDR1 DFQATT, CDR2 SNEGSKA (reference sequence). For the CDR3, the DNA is TGCAGTGCTCGAGCGGGGGGCCAAGAGACCCAGTACTTC. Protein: CSARAGGQETQYF.

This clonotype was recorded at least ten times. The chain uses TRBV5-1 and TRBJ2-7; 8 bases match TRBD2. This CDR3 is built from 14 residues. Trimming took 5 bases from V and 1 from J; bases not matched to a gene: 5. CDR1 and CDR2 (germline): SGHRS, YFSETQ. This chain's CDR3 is CASSSGTRSYEQYF. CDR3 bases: TGCGCCAGCAGTTCCGGGACTAGGTCCTACGAGCAGTACTTC.

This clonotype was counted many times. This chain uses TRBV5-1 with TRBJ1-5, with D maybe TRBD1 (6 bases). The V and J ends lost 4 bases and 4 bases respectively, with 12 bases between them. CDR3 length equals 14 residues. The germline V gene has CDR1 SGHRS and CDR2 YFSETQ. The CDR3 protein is CASSEDSSNQPQHF. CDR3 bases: TGCGCCAGCAGCGAGGACAGTTCTAATCAGCCCCAGCATTTT.

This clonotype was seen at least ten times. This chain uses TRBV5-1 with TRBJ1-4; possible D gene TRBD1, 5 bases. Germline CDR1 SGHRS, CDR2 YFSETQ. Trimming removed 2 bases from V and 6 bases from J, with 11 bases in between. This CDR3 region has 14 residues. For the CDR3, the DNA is TGCGCCAGCAGCTTCGGGACGGACCATGAAAAACTGTTTTTT. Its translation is CASSFGTDHEKLFF. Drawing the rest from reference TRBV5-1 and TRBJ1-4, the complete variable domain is KAGVTQTPRYLIKTRGQQVTLSCSPISGHRSVSWYQQTPGQGLQFLFEYFSETQRNKGNFPGRFSGRQFSNSRSEMNVSTLELGDSALYLCASSFGTDHEKLFFGSGTQLSVL.

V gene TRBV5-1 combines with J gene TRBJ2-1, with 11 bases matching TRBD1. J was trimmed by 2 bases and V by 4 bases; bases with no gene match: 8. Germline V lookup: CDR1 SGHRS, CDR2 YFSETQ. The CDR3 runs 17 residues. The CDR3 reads CASSGGTGGITYNEQFF. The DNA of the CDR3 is TGCGCCAGCAGCGGAGGGACAGGGGGTATAACCTACAATGAGCAGTTCTTC.

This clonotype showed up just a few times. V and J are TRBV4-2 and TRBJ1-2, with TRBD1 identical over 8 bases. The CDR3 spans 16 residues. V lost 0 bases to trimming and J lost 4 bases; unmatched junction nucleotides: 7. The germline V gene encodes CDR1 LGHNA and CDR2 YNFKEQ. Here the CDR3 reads CASSQDLADRAYGYTF. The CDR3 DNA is TGTGCCAGCAGCCAAGACTTGGCGGACAGGGCCTATGGCTACACCTTC.

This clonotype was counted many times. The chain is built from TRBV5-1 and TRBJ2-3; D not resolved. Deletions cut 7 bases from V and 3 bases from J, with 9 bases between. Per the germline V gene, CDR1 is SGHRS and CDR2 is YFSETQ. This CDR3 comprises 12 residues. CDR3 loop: CASGEGTDTQYF. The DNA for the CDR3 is TGCGCCAGCGGGGAAGGTACAGATACGCAGTATTTT.

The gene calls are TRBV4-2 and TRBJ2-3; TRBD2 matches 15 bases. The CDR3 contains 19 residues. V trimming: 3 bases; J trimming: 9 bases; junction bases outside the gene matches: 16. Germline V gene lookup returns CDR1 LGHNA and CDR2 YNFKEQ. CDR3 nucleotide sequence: TGTGCCAGCAGCCATCCCCGTGGACTAGCGGGGGGGTCTCTGGACACGCAGTATTTT. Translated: CASSHPRGLAGGSLDTQYF.

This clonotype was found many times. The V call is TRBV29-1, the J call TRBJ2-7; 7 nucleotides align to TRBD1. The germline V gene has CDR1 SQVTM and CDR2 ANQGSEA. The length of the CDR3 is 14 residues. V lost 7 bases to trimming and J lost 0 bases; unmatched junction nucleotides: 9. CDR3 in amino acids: CSDNGTASSYEQYF. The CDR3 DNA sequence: TGCAGCGATAACGGGACAGCAAGCTCCTACGAGCAGTACTTC.

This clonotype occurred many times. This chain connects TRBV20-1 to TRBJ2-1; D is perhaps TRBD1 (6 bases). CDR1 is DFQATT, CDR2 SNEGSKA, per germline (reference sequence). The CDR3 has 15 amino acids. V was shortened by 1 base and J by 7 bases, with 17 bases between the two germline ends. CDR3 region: CSARAAVATGNEQFF. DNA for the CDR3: TGCAGTGCTAGAGCCGCTGTAGCGACAGGTAATGAGCAGTTCTTC.

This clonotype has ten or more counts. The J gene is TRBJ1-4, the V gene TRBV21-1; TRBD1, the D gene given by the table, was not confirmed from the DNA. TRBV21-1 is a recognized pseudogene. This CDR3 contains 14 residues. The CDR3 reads CASIIGTGAEKLFF. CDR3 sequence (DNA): TGTGCCAGCATCATCGGGACAGGGGCTGAAAAACTGTTTTTT.

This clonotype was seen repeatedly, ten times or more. The DNA of the CDR3 is TGTGCCAGCAGCTCGACTACCGGGATAAGGCCCCACGAGCAGTACTTC. Protein product: CASSSTTGIRPHEQYF. V and J are TRBV7-9 and TRBJ2-7, with D perhaps matching TRBD2 (5 bases). The germline gives CDR1 SEHNR, CDR2 FQNEAQ (reference sequence). The CDR3 totals 16 residues. V lost 4 bases, J lost 5 bases, and 21 bases lay in between.

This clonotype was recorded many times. This CDR3 is CASSLGPGGLAEAFF. The CDR3 region has the DNA TGTGCCAGCAGCTTAGGGCCAGGGGGCCTCGCTGAAGCTTTCTTT. This chain connects TRBV7-9 to TRBJ1-1; 8 bases map to TRBD1. Per the germline V gene, CDR1 is SEHNR and CDR2 is FQNEAQ (reference sequence). Trimming cost V 1 base and J 6 bases; bases outside gene matches: 7. The CDR3 is 15 residues long.

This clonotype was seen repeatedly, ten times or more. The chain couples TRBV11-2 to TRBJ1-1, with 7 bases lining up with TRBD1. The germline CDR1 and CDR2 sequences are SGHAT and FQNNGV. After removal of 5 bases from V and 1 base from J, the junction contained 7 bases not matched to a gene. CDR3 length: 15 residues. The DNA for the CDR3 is TGTGCCAGCAGCACGCGAGGGGGCCAGAACACTGAAGCTTTCTTT. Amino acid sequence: CASSTRGGQNTEAFF.

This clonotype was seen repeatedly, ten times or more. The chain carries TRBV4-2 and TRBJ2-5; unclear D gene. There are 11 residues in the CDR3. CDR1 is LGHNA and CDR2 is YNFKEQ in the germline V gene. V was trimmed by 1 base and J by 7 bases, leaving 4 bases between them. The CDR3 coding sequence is TGTGCCAGCAGCCAAGGGTGGACCCAGTACTTC. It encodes CASSQGWTQYF.

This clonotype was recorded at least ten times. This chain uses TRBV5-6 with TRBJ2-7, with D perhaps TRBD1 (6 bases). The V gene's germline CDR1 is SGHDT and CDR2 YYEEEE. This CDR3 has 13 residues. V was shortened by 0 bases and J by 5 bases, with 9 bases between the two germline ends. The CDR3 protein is CASSLGGRNEQYF. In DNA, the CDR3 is TGTGCCAGCAGCTTGGGGGGGCGCAACGAGCAGTACTTC.

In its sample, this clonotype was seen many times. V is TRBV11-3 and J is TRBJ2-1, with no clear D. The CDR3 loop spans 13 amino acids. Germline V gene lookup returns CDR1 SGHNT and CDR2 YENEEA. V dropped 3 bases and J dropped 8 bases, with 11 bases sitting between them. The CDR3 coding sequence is TGTGCCAGCAGCTTCGGATCACGTGATGAGCAGTTCTTC. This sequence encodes CASSFGSRDEQFF.

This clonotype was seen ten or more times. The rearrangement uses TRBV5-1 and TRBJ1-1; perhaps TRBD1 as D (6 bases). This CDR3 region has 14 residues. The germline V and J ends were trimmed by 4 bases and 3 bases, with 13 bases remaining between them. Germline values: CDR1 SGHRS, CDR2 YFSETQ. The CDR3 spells CASSKGQRYTEAFF. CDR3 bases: TGCGCCAGCAGCAAGGGACAACGCTACACTGAAGCTTTCTTT.

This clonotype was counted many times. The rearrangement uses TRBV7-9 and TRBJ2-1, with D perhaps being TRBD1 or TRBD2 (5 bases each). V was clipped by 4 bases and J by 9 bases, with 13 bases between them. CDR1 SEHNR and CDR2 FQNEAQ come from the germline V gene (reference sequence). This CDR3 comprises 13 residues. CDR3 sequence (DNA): TGTGCCAGCAGCTATCAGGGAGATGGTGAGCAGTTCTTC. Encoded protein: CASSYQGDGEQFF.

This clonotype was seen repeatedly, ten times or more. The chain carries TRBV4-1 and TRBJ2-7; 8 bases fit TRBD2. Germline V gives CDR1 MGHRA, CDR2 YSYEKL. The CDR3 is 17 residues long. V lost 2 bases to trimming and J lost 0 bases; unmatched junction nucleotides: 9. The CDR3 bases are TGCGCCAGCAGCCAATTCGGTACCGGGGGGGCCTCCTACGAGCAGTACTTC. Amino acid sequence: CASSQFGTGGASYEQYF.

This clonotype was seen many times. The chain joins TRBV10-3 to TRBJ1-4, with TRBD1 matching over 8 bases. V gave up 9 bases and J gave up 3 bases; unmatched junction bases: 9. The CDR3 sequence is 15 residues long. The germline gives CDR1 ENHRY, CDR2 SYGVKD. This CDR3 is CAISRDRSPNEKLFF. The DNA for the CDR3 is TGTGCCATTTCAAGGGACAGGTCCCCTAATGAAAAACTGTTTTTT.

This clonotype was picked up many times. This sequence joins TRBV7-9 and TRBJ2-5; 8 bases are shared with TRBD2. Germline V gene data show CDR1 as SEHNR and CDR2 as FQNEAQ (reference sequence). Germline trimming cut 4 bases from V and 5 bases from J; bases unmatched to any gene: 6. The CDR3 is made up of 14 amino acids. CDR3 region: CASSSGTRGETQYF. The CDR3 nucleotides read TGTGCCAGCAGCTCCGGGACTAGGGGGGAGACCCAGTACTTC.

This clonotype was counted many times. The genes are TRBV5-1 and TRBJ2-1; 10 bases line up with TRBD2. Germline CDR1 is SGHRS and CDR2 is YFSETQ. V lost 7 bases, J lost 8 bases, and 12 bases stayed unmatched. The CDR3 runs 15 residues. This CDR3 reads CASYPPAGGLDEQFF. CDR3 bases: TGCGCCAGCTATCCCCCAGCGGGGGGGCTCGATGAGCAGTTCTTC.